This T cell receptor beta chain was documented in a study of PD-1 blockade in classical Hodgkin lymphoma. In the study overall: Patients were treated with nivolumab at 3 mg/kg, and this was given intravenously every 2 weeks.

Here immunoSEQ multiplex PCR was the method, and the copy in TCRdb shows in-frame clones only, minus some. Of approximately 44,000 clones detected, around 71% appear once; the ten largest clones hold less than 4%. Relapses following autologous stem cell transplantation were seen in all patients, with brentuximab vedotin exposure varying. Under best response, outcomes were complete response, partial response or progressive disease. This clone has only a few counts. The antigen is unknown. General study findings and limits: Reports indicated that newly diagnosed patients had lower baseline TCR diversity than healthy donors did. Unlike CD8+ TCR diversity, which did not rise significantly by C4D1, CD4+ TCR diversity did.

With 3 bases removed from V and 0 bases from J, the gap between germline ends came to 9 bases. From germline, CDR1 is LNHDA and CDR2 SQIVND (reference sequence). CDR3 length equals 15 residues. This receptor was identified in a human donor with classical Hodgkin lymphoma. The gene calls are TRBV19 and TRBJ1-3, with D maybe TRBD1 (5 bases). This material consisted of peripheral blood mononuclear cells (PBMCs), taken at baseline. The CDR3 nucleotides read TGTGCCAGTAGTATCGGGACCTACTCTGGAAACACCATATATTTT. It translates to CASSIGTYSGNTIYF.